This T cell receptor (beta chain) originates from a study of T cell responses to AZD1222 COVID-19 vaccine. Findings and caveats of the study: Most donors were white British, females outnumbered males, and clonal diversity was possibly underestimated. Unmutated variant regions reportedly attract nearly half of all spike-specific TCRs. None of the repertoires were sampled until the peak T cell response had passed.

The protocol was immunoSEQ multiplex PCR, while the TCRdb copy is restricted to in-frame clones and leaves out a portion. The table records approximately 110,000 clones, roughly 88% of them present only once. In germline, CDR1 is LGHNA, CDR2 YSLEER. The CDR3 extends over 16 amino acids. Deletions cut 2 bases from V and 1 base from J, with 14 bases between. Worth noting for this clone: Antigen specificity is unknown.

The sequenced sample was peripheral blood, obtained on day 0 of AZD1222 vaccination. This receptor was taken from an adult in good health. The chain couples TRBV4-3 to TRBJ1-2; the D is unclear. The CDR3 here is CASSQKTSAVNYGYTF. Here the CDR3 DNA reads TGCGCCAGCAGCCAAAAAACATCGGCAGTTAACTATGGCTACACCTTC.